A selection of T cell receptor beta chains follows, all from one sample in a study of cytomegalovirus exposure and HLA in healthy donors. The repertoire was sequenced with immunoSEQ multiplex PCR; TCRdb's copy has only in-frame clones and lacks some. In the table there are roughly 120,000 clones, around 80% of which are singletons. Sequences were obtained from PBMCs. These receptors were taken from a human donor in good health. Both conserved end residues are part of each CDR3. Fields, in order: V gene, D gene, clone size, J gene, CDR3 DNA, CDR3 protein. The D gene is left open where the match is weak. Rows may omit the clone size; those that give it use once, few, many or a size class.

V gene: TRBV9; D gene: TRBD1; clone size: .; J gene: TRBJ1-2; CDR3 DNA: TGTGCCAGCAGCGGGACCATAAGGACAGGGAATGCATATGGCTACACCTTC; CDR3 protein: CASSGTIRTGNAYGYTF
V gene: TRBV29-1; D gene: TRBD1; clone size: .; J gene: TRBJ1-1; CDR3 DNA: TGCAGCGTTGACTTGGCTGAGGGGGCTTACACTGAAGCTTTCTTT; CDR3 protein: CSVDLAEGAYTEAFF
V gene: TRBV27; D gene: .; clone size: .; J gene: TRBJ2-7; CDR3 DNA: TGTGCCAGCAGTCGAGGGCACTCCTACGAGCAGTACTTC; CDR3 protein: CASSRGHSYEQYF
V gene: TRBV27; D gene: TRBD1; clone size: .; J gene: TRBJ2-7; CDR3 DNA: TGTGCCAGCAGCCCCCTGGGACAGGAGACCTACGAGCAGTACTTC; CDR3 protein: CASSPLGQETYEQYF
V gene: TRBV13; D gene: TRBD1; clone size: .; J gene: TRBJ2-5; CDR3 DNA: TGTGCCAGCAGTTCTACGGGCCCAGGGGGAGAGACCCAGTACTTC; CDR3 protein: CASSSTGPGGETQYF
V gene: TRBV10-3; D gene: .; clone size: once; J gene: TRBJ1-4; CDR3 DNA: TGTGCCGCGTCCGGGGGGGGCGCGGAAAAACTGTTTTTT; CDR3 protein: CAASGGGAEKLFF
V gene: TRBV9; D gene: TRBD1; clone size: .; J gene: TRBJ1-3; CDR3 DNA: TGTGCCAGCAGGGAAGCGACAGGGCCAGGAAACACCATATATTTT; CDR3 protein: CASREATGPGNTIYF
V gene: TRBV7-9; D gene: TRBD2; clone size: .; J gene: TRBJ2-5; CDR3 DNA: TGTGCCAGCAACCCAATCCTAGCGGTCAGACAAGAGACCCAGTACTTC; CDR3 protein: CASNPILAVRQETQYF
V gene: TRBV15; D gene: .; clone size: .; J gene: TRBJ2-5; CDR3 DNA: TGTGCCACCAGCAGAGATGCACAGGGCGGTGAGACCCAGTACTTC; CDR3 protein: CATSRDAQGGETQYF
V gene: TRBV7-9; D gene: .; clone size: .; J gene: TRBJ2-1; CDR3 DNA: TGTGCCAGCAGCACCTCCTACGGGCAGGGAATGGATGAGCAGTTCTTC; CDR3 protein: CASSTSYGQGMDEQFF
V gene: TRBV5-6; D gene: .; clone size: once; J gene: TRBJ1-3; CDR3 DNA: TGTGCCAGCAGCGCCCAGGGGTACTCTGGAAACACCATATATTTT; CDR3 protein: CASSAQGYSGNTIYF
V gene: TRBV5-5; D gene: .; clone size: .; J gene: TRBJ1-1; CDR3 DNA: TGTGCCAGCAGTCGGGAGGGCACTGAAGCTTTCTTT; CDR3 protein: CASSREGTEAFF
V gene: TRBV6-1; D gene: .; clone size: .; J gene: TRBJ2-1; CDR3 DNA: TGTGCCAGCAGTGAATCGGGGATGTATGAGCAGTTCTTC; CDR3 protein: CASSESGMYEQFF
V gene: TRBV5-1; D gene: TRBD1; clone size: .; J gene: TRBJ1-2; CDR3 DNA: TGCGCCAGCAGCCCCGCGGACAGGGTACGTGGCTACACCTTC; CDR3 protein: CASSPADRVRGYTF
V gene: TRBV27; D gene: TRBD1; clone size: once; J gene: TRBJ1-1; CDR3 DNA: TGTGCCAGCAGTTTGACAGGGGGCGCAGAAGCTTTCTTT; CDR3 protein: CASSLTGGAEAFF
V gene: TRBV9; D gene: .; clone size: .; J gene: TRBJ1-5; CDR3 DNA: TGTGCCAGCAGCGTTTCAGGGGATCAGCCCCAGCATTTT; CDR3 protein: CASSVSGDQPQHF
V gene: TRBV28; D gene: .; clone size: .; J gene: TRBJ1-1; CDR3 DNA: TGTGCCAGCAGTCTCGGACAGCCGGTTTTAGCTTTCTTT; CDR3 protein: CASSLGQPVLAFF